The 3 T cell receptor beta chains reported below all come from one sample, sequenced in a study of radiation and T cells in renal cell carcinoma. Described time point: baseline pretreatment blood. Regarding treatment: 15 Gy SBRT to primary tumor, nephrectomy 4 weeks later. Assay: immunoSEQ multiplex PCR; the TCRdb copy retains only in-frame clones and omits some. This sample has 70,000 to 100,000 clones; 70% to 85% occur once, and the top ten carry roughly 6%. This sample comprised blood, obtained from a patient whose treatment included radiotherapy and nephrectomy. These receptors were taken from a man between 60 and 75 years old with renal cell carcinoma.

Only a few counts were recorded for this clone. For the CDR3, the DNA is TGTGCCAGCAGCTTAGTGGTGGAAAGAGAGCAGTACTTC. It codes for CASSLVVEREQYF. This rearrangement joins TRBV7-2 to TRBJ2-7; unclear D gene. CDR3 length: 13 residues. Germline lookup yields CDR1 SGHTA and CDR2 FQGNSA. Trimming stripped 1 base from V and 7 bases from J, with 11 bases between.

The chain joins TRBV11-3 to TRBJ2-1; D perhaps matches TRBD1 (5 bases). The CDR3 runs 15 residues. Trimming took off 5 bases at V and 0 bases at J, with 11 bases between the two ends. Germline CDR1 and CDR2: SGHNT and YENEEA. CDR3 sequence: CASSPRQSSYNEQFF. For the CDR3, the DNA is TGTGCCAGCAGCCCCAGACAGAGCTCCTACAATGAGCAGTTCTTC.

By share of the sample, this clone is medium-sized. V and J are TRBV7-6 and TRBJ2-7; D not resolved. Germline CDR1 and CDR2: SGHVS and FNYEAQ. CDR3 size: 13 residues. Trimming took off 2 bases at V and 6 bases at J, with 11 bases between the two ends. CDR3 in DNA: TGTGCCAGCAGCTTAAATGGCAAGGGCGAGCAGTACTTC. Residues: CASSLNGKGEQYF.